The clone carrying this T cell receptor (beta chain) appeared a single time. The record originates from a study of OX40 agonist ivuxolimab in advanced cancers. Background on the study: Ivuxolimab, an antibody acting as an agonist of OX40 (CD134), was used to treat patients. Partial responses were achieved by three patients, one with hepatocellular carcinoma and two with cutaneous melanoma.

Germline values: CDR1 SGHAT, CDR2 FQNNGV. This CDR3 comprises 14 residues. V shed 1 base, J shed 4 bases, and the junction held 0 bases outside the gene matches. Here immunoSEQ multiplex PCR was the method, and the copy in TCRdb shows in-frame clones only, minus some. This table holds roughly 56,000 clones, around 85% found once. The specimen comprised CD4+ or CD8+ T cells sorted from blood, sampled in a trial of the OX40 agonist ivuxolimab. This receptor was obtained from an adult with an advanced solid tumor such as melanoma, head and neck, liver or kidney cancer. The genes are TRBV11-2 and TRBJ2-2; TRBD2 matches 7 bases. The chain's CDR3 is CASSLGGGTGELFF. The CDR3, as DNA: TGTGCCAGCAGCTTAGGGGGGGGCACCGGGGAGCTGTTTTTT.